These 29 T cell receptor beta chains originate from one sample sequenced in a study of T-cell reconstitution after alpha-beta-depleted transplantation in children. Preparation of the TCRbeta library involved a method that used unique molecular identifiers. TCRdb reanalysed the PCR reads using MiXCR and keeps one entry per CDR3 protein. Altogether some 81,000 distinct CDR3 sequences are present, about 14% being singletons, with the ten largest covering about 30%. Specimen: PBMCs, mostly from graft donor cells, collected 180 days after TCRalphabeta/CD19-depleted stem cell transplant. The receptors derive from a male patient aged 2-15 years who had a stem cell transplant for acute lymphoblastic leukemia, so the T cells may come from the graft donor.

The chain recombines TRBV11-2 with TRBJ2-7; TRBD2 aligns across 11 bases. The V segment lost 2 bases and the J segment 4 bases; nucleotides outside the gene matches: 13. Germline lookup yields CDR1 SGHAT and CDR2 FQNNGV. This CDR3 has 18 residues. In DNA form, the CDR3 reads TGTGCCAGCAGCTTATCCCGTGCGGGACTAGCGGACCTTTACGAGCAGTACTTC. Encoded protein: CASSLSRAGLADLYEQYF.

V is TRBV18 and J is TRBJ2-5, with D possibly matching TRBD2 (6 bases). Trimming pared 0 bases from V and 3 bases from J, leaving 8 bases between. The CDR3 runs to 14 residues. Germline-derived CDR1 and CDR2 are KGHSH and LQKENI. Here the CDR3 reads CASSPPGGEETQYF. The CDR3 DNA sequence: TGTGCCAGCTCACCACCGGGCGGGGAAGAGACCCAGTACTTC.

The chain has TRBV29-1 and TRBJ1-1; D call uncertain. V lost 0 bases to trimming and J lost 7 bases, with 15 bases between them. Germline lookup yields CDR1 SQVTM and CDR2 ANQGSEA. The CDR3 length is 14 residues. CDR3 DNA: TGCAGCGTTGAAGAGAGAGGTTGGGTCGGTGAAGCTTTCTTT. Its protein product is CSVEERGWVGEAFF.

This clonotype has a count of ten or more. The rearrangement joins TRBV7-2 to TRBJ2-5; unclear D gene. V was pared by 5 bases and J by 3 bases, with 10 bases between. This CDR3 is built from 13 residues. Germline CDR1 reads SGHTA; CDR2 reads FQGNSA. Here the CDR3 DNA reads TGTGCCAGCAGCCCACCCTTTGAAGAGACCCAGTACTTC. Translating it yields CASSPPFEETQYF.

By frequency in the sample, this clonotype is medium-sized. V and J are TRBV4-3 and TRBJ2-1; the D gene is possibly TRBD1 (6 bases). The CDR3 consists of 15 residues. Per germline, CDR1 LGHNA and CDR2 YSLEER. V lost 1 base to trimming and J lost 9 bases, with 16 bases between them. The CDR3 sequence: CASSQGDTANGEQFF. The CDR3 DNA sequence: TGCGCCAGCAGCCAAGGGGACACAGCCAACGGTGAGCAGTTCTTC.

V is TRBV20-1 and J is TRBJ1-1; possible D gene TRBD1, 5 bases. V shed 5 bases and J shed 1 base, with 11 bases lying between them. CDR3 length: 13 amino acids. Per germline, CDR1 DFQATT and CDR2 SNEGSKA (reference sequence). The DNA of the CDR3 is TGCAGTGCTTCCTCAGGGCCGAACACTGAAGCTTTCTTT. Its protein product is CSASSGPNTEAFF.

The chain employs TRBV27 and TRBJ2-2, with a tentative D call TRBD2 (6 bases). V dropped 3 bases and J dropped 1 base, with 12 bases sitting between them. Germline values: CDR1 MNHEY, CDR2 SMNVEV (reference sequence). This CDR3 contains 16 residues. The CDR3 region has the DNA TGTGCCAGCAGTTTGATGGGAGGCCGGAACACCGGGGAGCTGTTTTTT. Its protein is CASSLMGGRNTGELFF.

This chain links TRBV28 with TRBJ1-2; weak D call: TRBD1 (6 bases). The V gene lost 2 bases and the J gene lost 6 bases, with 19 bases spanning the gap. The CDR3 runs 16 residues. From germline, CDR1 is MDHEN and CDR2 SYDVKM. CDR3 in DNA: TGTGCCAGCAGTTTAGTCCACAGGACAGAGGAGGATGGCTACACCTTC. Its protein is CASSLVHRTEEDGYTF.

This clonotype came up a few times. The genes are TRBV6-5 and TRBJ2-2, with TRBD1 identical over 9 bases. Germline trimming cut 4 bases from V and 2 bases from J; bases unmatched to any gene: 5. Germline lookup yields CDR1 MNHEY and CDR2 SVGAGI. There are 16 residues in the CDR3. This chain's CDR3 is CASSSGQGPNTGELFF. The CDR3, as DNA: TGTGCCAGCAGTTCGGGACAGGGTCCTAACACCGGGGAGCTGTTTTTT.

The chain recombines TRBV28 with TRBJ2-5; the match to TRBD1 covers 8 bases. J was trimmed by 3 bases and V by 5 bases; bases with no gene match: 8. The CDR3 has 15 amino acids. From germline, CDR1 is MDHEN and CDR2 SYDVKM. The CDR3 DNA is TGTGCCAGCAGTACCGAGGGACAGGTTAAAGAGACCCAGTACTTC. Amino acids: CASSTEGQVKETQYF.

The chain employs TRBV20-1 and TRBJ2-5; 8 bases are shared with TRBD1. There are 14 residues in the CDR3. The germline CDR1 and CDR2 sequences are DFQATT and SNEGSKA (reference sequence). The CDR3 spells CSQGARESPETQYF. In DNA, the CDR3 is TGCAGCCAGGGGGCGCGTGAATCACCAGAGACCCAGTACTTC.

V usage is TRBV7-9 and J usage is TRBJ2-1; possibly TRBD1 for D (5 bases). The CDR3 sequence is 15 residues long. Per the germline V gene, CDR1 is SEHNR and CDR2 is FQNEAQ (reference sequence). Deletions cut 3 bases from V and 4 bases from J, with 13 bases between. The CDR3 DNA follows: TGTGCCAGCAGCTTCTCGGACACCCGGTACAATGAGCAGTTCTTC. Protein: CASSFSDTRYNEQFF. Variable domain in full (rest from reference TRBV7-9 and TRBJ2-1): DTGVSQNPRHKITKRGQNVTFRCDPISEHNRLYWYRQTLGQGPEFLTYFQNEAQLEKSRLLSDRFSAERPKGSFSTLEIQRTEQGDSAMYLCASSFSDTRYNEQFFGPGTRLTVL.

This clonotype came up a few times. The chain links TRBV7-2 to TRBJ2-7; tentative D call: TRBD1 (6 bases). CDR1 is SGHTA and CDR2 is FQGNSA in the germline V gene. Trimming stripped 1 base from V and 5 bases from J, with 12 bases between. CDR3 length: 14 residues. CDR3 sequence reads: CASSLGQGPHEQYF. As DNA, the CDR3 is TGTGCCAGCAGCTTAGGGCAGGGGCCCCACGAGCAGTACTTC.

There are a few counts of this clonotype. The V call is TRBV4-3, the J call TRBJ2-4, with TRBD2 matching 10 bases. The germline CDR1 and CDR2 sequences are LGHNA and YSLEER. The CDR3 has 17 residues. V lost 2 bases, J lost 3 bases, and 7 bases stayed unmatched. Here the CDR3 reads CASSQWGTSVIKNIQYF. The CDR3 DNA reads TGCGCCAGCAGCCAATGGGGGACTAGCGTGATCAAAAACATTCAGTACTTC.

This clonotype has only a few counts. The chain joins TRBV5-6 to TRBJ2-7; possible D gene TRBD1, 6 bases. The V end lost 0 bases, the J end lost 1 base, and 11 bases lay between the germline ends. CDR1 and CDR2 (germline): SGHDT, YYEEEE. CDR3 size: 15 residues. The chain's CDR3 is CASSLGTGTSYEQYF. The DNA of the CDR3 is TGTGCCAGCAGCTTGGGTACGGGGACATCCTACGAGCAGTACTTC.

This clonotype has a count of ten or more. CDR3 DNA sequence: TGCAGTGCTCCCCGAGGGAACCTAGCGGTCGATACGCAGTATTTT. Its protein is CSAPRGNLAVDTQYF. The chain joins TRBV20-1 to TRBJ2-3; 7 bases match TRBD2. Germline V CDR1 and CDR2: DFQATT, SNEGSKA (reference sequence). CDR3 length: 15 amino acids. The V and J ends lost 5 bases and 6 bases, in that order; junction bases with no gene match: 14.

The chain carries TRBV20-1 and TRBJ2-2; TRBD1 is a possible D gene (6 bases). Germline CDR1 is DFQATT and CDR2 is SNEGSKA (reference sequence). Trimming took 5 bases from V and 3 from J, leaving 10 bases between them. CDR3 length: 13 residues. Here the CDR3 DNA reads TGCAGTGCTCGGACAGTAGACACCGGGGAGCTGTTTTTT. Translating it yields CSARTVDTGELFF.

This clonotype was found many times. The V call is TRBV12-3 or TRBV12-4, the J call TRBJ1-1; 8 bases match TRBD1. This CDR3 is 15 amino acids long. With V trimmed by 3 bases and J by 1 base, 4 bases remained unmatched. This chain's CDR3 is CASSFQGTGNTEAFF. For the CDR3, the DNA is TGTGCCAGCAGTTTCCAAGGGACAGGGAACACTGAAGCTTTCTTT.

The chain joins TRBV13 to TRBJ2-3, with 11 nucleotides matching TRBD2. There are 17 residues in the CDR3. Germline V gene sequence: CDR1 PRHDT, CDR2 FYEKMQ (reference sequence). Trimming took 4 bases from V and 5 from J; bases not matched to a gene: 11. The DNA for the CDR3 is TGTGCCAGCAGCTCGCCGTATCTAGCGGGAGGAATAGATACGCAGTATTTT. Encoded protein: CASSSPYLAGGIDTQYF. Drawing the rest from reference TRBV13 and TRBJ2-3, the complete variable domain is AAGVIQSPRHLIKEKRETATLKCYPIPRHDTVYWYQQGPGQDPQFLISFYEKMQSDKGSIPDRFSAQQFSDYHSELNMSSLELGDSALYFCASSSPYLAGGIDTQYFGPGTRLTVL.

This clonotype appeared a few times. This rearrangement joins TRBV7-2 to TRBJ2-3, with TRBD2 matching over 7 bases. Trimming at V came to 5 bases and at J to 2 bases, leaving 10 bases not matched to a gene. This CDR3 has 16 amino acids. Germline-derived CDR1 and CDR2 are SGHTA and FQGNSA. The CDR3 sequence is CASSLSSSGPTDTQYF. The CDR3 nucleotides read TGTGCCAGCAGCCTCTCTTCTAGCGGACCCACAGATACGCAGTATTTT.

Concerning this clonotype itself: A much larger clone is a single base away; this may be a read error. V gene TRBV18 combines with J gene TRBJ2-1; no clear D. This CDR3 has 19 amino acids. The V gene's germline CDR1 is KGHSH and CDR2 LQKENI. The V gene lost 0 bases and the J gene lost 0 bases, with 18 bases spanning the gap. CDR3 residues: CASSPPITAIRSSYNEQFF. The CDR3, as DNA: TGTGCCAGCTCACCACCGATAACAGCTATTAGGAGCTCCTACAATGAGCAGTTCTTC.

This clonotype has a handful of counts. The chain carries TRBV7-9 and TRBJ2-5; D ambiguous. Germline V gives CDR1 SEHNR, CDR2 FQNEAQ (reference sequence). The V gene lost 1 base and the J gene lost 0 bases, with 6 bases spanning the gap. The length of the CDR3 is 14 residues. CDR3 sequence reads: CASSLEGYQETQYF. In nucleotides, the CDR3 is TGTGCCAGCAGCTTAGAAGGCTACCAAGAGACCCAGTACTTC. Variable domain in full (rest from reference TRBV7-9 and TRBJ2-5): DTGVSQNPRHKITKRGQNVTFRCDPISEHNRLYWYRQTLGQGPEFLTYFQNEAQLEKSRLLSDRFSAERPKGSFSTLEIQRTEQGDSAMYLCASSLEGYQETQYFGPGTRLLVL.

This clonotype was detected only a few times. The chain recombines TRBV25-1 with TRBJ1-2; possibly TRBD1 for D (5 bases). Trimming stripped 2 bases from V and 7 bases from J, with 11 bases between. The CDR3 is 13 amino acids. In germline, CDR1 is MGHDK, CDR2 SYGVNS. CDR3 residues: CASSEGGFRGYTF. The CDR3 nucleotides read TGTGCCAGCAGTGAAGGGGGGTTTCGTGGCTACACCTTC.

A remark on this clonotype: At one end the junction does not follow the germline gene, possibly because of a read error. The V call is TRBV7-8, the J call TRBJ1-2, with 8 positions matching TRBD1. The germline gives CDR1 SGHVS, CDR2 FQNEAQ. CDR3 length: 17 amino acids. DNA for the CDR3: TGTGCCAGTACAGGGGGAAAGAGAAAGGGAACGAACTATGACTACACCTTC. This codes for CASTGGKRKGTNYDYTF.

V usage is TRBV7-6 and J usage is TRBJ1-2; D perhaps matches TRBD1 (6 bases). The CDR3 is 17 residues long. The germline V and J ends were trimmed by 5 bases and 4 bases, with 23 bases remaining between them. Germline lookup yields CDR1 SGHVS and CDR2 FNYEAQ. The CDR3 protein is CASSPGLRGGVGYGYTF. The CDR3 region has the DNA TGTGCCAGCAGCCCAGGATTGAGAGGGGGGGTGGGCTATGGCTACACCTTC. Based on the CDR3 plus reference TRBV7-6 and TRBJ1-2, the full variable domain is GAGVSQSPRYKVTKRGQDVALRCDPISGHVSLYWYRQALGQGPEFLTYFNYEAQQDKSGLPNDRFSAERPEGSISTLTIQRTEQRDSAMYRCASSPGLRGGVGYGYTFGSGTRLTVV.

This clonotype has only one observation. The genes are TRBV4-3 and TRBJ2-7, with 7 bases identical to TRBD2. Trimming removed 3 bases from V and 0 bases from J; junction bases left unmatched: 5. CDR1 and CDR2 from the germline V gene are LGHNA and YSLEER. This CDR3 has 15 amino acids. CDR3 in DNA: TGCGCCAGCAGCCACGGGGGGACTAACTCCTACGAGCAGTACTTC. It codes for CASSHGGTNSYEQYF.

V gene TRBV3-1 combines with J gene TRBJ2-6, with D possibly matching TRBD1 (6 bases). V lost 8 bases and J 0 bases, leaving 23 bases between the germline ends. Germline values: CDR1 LGHDT, CDR2 YNNKEL (reference sequence). CDR3 length: 19 residues. CDR3 DNA sequence: TGTGCCAGCTGTTTTTCTCTAACAGGGCCTCGCTCTGGGGCCAACGTCCTGACTTTC. It is translated as CASCFSLTGPRSGANVLTF.

Ten or more counts support this clonotype. V and J are TRBV5-1 and TRBJ1-6; D not resolved. V lost 4 bases, J lost 0 bases, and 11 bases lay in between. The CDR3 is 16 amino acids. From germline, CDR1 is SGHRS and CDR2 YFSETQ. The DNA for the CDR3 is TGCGCCAGCAGCGAACCGCGGCGCTCCTATAATTCACCCCTCCACTTT. Its protein is CASSEPRRSYNSPLHF.

The DNA of the CDR3 is TGTGCCAGCAGCCAAGATGGCAGGGGAGGCATTCAGTACTTC. Its translation is CASSQDGRGGIQYF. The V and J genes are TRBV3-1 and TRBJ2-4, with D possibly being TRBD1 or TRBD2 (6 bases each). The CDR3 extends over 14 amino acids. Trimming pared 0 bases from V and 9 bases from J, leaving 12 bases between. Germline V CDR1 and CDR2: LGHDT, YNNKEL (reference sequence).